The rows below give T cell receptor beta chains drawn from one sample of a study of blood T cells in healthy people across ages. MiXCR was run by TCRdb on the 5' RACE reads, yielding one entry per CDR3 protein. The sample has 890,000 or so distinct CDR3 sequences; 62% are singletons. The material sequenced was blood. The source of these receptors is a man aged 25 to 40 in good health. Each CDR3 is given with its conserved first and last residue. Fields, in order: clone size, J gene, V gene, D gene, CDR3 protein, CDR3 DNA. The D gene is left open where the match is weak. Some rows have no size entry. The others give once, few or many, or a class for an expanded clone.

few	TRBJ2-3	TRBV7-2	NA	CASSLSPGSTDTQYF	TGTGCCAGCAGCTTAAGCCCGGGGAGCACAGATACGCAGTATTTT
NA	TRBJ1-4	TRBV7-2	TRBD1	CASSVDRGVTEKLFF	TGTGCCAGCAGCGTCGACAGGGGTGTTACTGAAAAACTGTTTTTT
NA	TRBJ2-7	TRBV29-1	TRBD1	CSVRDRSYEQYF	TGCAGCGTCCGGGACAGATCCTACGAGCAGTACTTC
NA	TRBJ1-2	TRBV20-1	NA	CSAKPQINSNYGYTF	TGCAGTGCTAAACCCCAGATAAACTCTAACTATGGCTACACCTTC
NA	TRBJ1-5	TRBV12-3/TRBV12-4	NA	CASSFGFHGNQPQHF	TGTGCCAGCAGTTTTGGATTTCATGGCAATCAGCCCCAGCATTTT
NA	TRBJ1-2	TRBV4-3	NA	CASSDGDRSYTF	TGCGCCAGCAGCGACGGTGACAGGAGCTACACCTTC
NA	TRBJ2-3	TRBV9	TRBD2	CASSVGGSGGYTATQYF	TGTGCCAGCAGCGTAGGCGGTAGCGGGGGGTACACCGCTACGCAGTATTTT
NA	TRBJ2-7	TRBV2	NA	CATLRTVSYEQYF	TGTGCCACCTTAAGGACGGTATCCTACGAGCAGTACTTC
few	TRBJ2-7	TRBV28	NA	CASRAVSSYEQYF	TGTGCCAGCAGGGCAGTGAGCTCCTACGAGCAGTACTTC
NA	TRBJ2-1	TRBV3-1	TRBD2	CASSLFAGLPDNEQFF	TGTGCCAGCAGCCTCTTCGCGGGACTACCGGACAATGAGCAGTTCTTC
few	TRBJ1-1	TRBV29-1	NA	CSAPPAGVNTEAFF	TGCAGCGCCCCCCCCGCCGGGGTAAACACTGAAGCTTTCTTT
NA	TRBJ2-2	TRBV2	TRBD1	CASRGTGNTGELFF	TGTGCCAGCAGAGGGACAGGGAACACCGGGGAGCTGTTTTTT
few	TRBJ2-3	TRBV10-3	NA	CAISVKTTDTQYF	TGTGCCATCAGTGTTAAGACTACAGATACGCAGTATTTT
NA	TRBJ1-1	TRBV3-1	NA	CASSQVLMAEAFF	TGTGCCAGCAGCCAAGTGTTGATGGCTGAAGCTTTCTTT
few	TRBJ2-1	TRBV2	NA	CASSGGGDSYNEQFF	TGTGCCAGCAGTGGGGGGGGGGACAGCTACAATGAGCAGTTCTTC
NA	TRBJ1-1	TRBV5-1	NA	CASSLRLENTEAFF	TGCGCCAGCAGCTTGAGGTTAGAGAACACTGAAGCTTTCTTT
NA	TRBJ1-5	TRBV27	TRBD1	CASSLWGTGGQPQHF	TGTGCCAGCAGTTTATGGGGGACAGGGGGTCAGCCCCAGCATTTT
NA	TRBJ2-3	TRBV7-2	TRBD2	CASSTRLAGGWDTQYF	TGTGCCAGCAGCACCCGACTAGCGGGGGGTTGGGATACGCAGTATTTT
once	TRBJ1-2	TRBV7-2	TRBD1	CASSLVATGGNYGCTF	TGTGCCAGCAGCTTGGTGGCAACAGGGGGAAACTATGGCTGCACCTTC
once	TRBJ1-5	TRBV2	TRBD1	CASSEAGQGAQPQHF	TGTGCCAGCAGTGAAGCGGGACAGGGGGCTCAGCCCCAGCATTTT
NA	TRBJ2-1	TRBV6-2/TRBV6-3	NA	CASRSGYYNEQFF	TGTGCCAGCCGGTCGGGGTACTACAATGAGCAGTTCTTC
few	TRBJ2-7	TRBV3-1	TRBD2	CASTPTALAGGSYEQYF	TGTGCCAGCACCCCCACCGCCCTAGCGGGGGGGTCCTACGAGCAGTACTTC
NA	TRBJ2-5	TRBV20-1	TRBD2	CSAAPFAGGPQETQYF	TGCAGTGCTGCTCCCTTTGCGGGGGGCCCCCAAGAGACCCAGTACTTC
NA	TRBJ2-2	TRBV5-5	TRBD1	CASSFTGGNTGELFF	TGTGCCAGCAGCTTCACAGGGGGCAACACCGGGGAGCTGTTTTTT
NA	TRBJ2-3	TRBV4-2	TRBD2	CASSQGGLAGSQRLQYF	TGTGCCAGCAGCCAGGGGGGACTAGCGGGGAGTCAGAGATTGCAGTATTTT
NA	TRBJ1-5	TRBV20-1	NA	CSAPRGSNQPQHF	TGCAGTGCCCCTCGAGGTAGCAATCAGCCCCAGCATTTT
NA	TRBJ2-6	TRBV6-2/TRBV6-3	TRBD2	CASSSFGRVPSSGANVLTF	TGTGCCAGCAGTTCCTTCGGGAGGGTCCCTAGCTCTGGGGCCAACGTCCTGACTTTC
NA	TRBJ2-3	TRBV6-1	TRBD2	CASSEYGMSSGPDTQYF	TGTGCCAGCAGTGAATACGGGATGTCTAGCGGCCCCGATACGCAGTATTTT
few	TRBJ1-1	TRBV29-1	NA	CSVGGQMNTEAFF	TGCAGCGTTGGTGGGCAGATGAACACTGAAGCTTTCTTT
few	TRBJ1-2	TRBV13	NA	CASSTRGVSYGYTF	TGTGCCAGCAGCACCAGAGGGGTTTCCTATGGCTACACCTTC
few	TRBJ1-5	TRBV29-1	NA	CSVRQNSNQPQHF	TGCAGCGTTAGACAGAATAGCAATCAGCCCCAGCATTTT
NA	TRBJ2-5	TRBV7-2	TRBD2	CASSLATQRGAGETQYF	TGTGCCAGCAGCTTAGCTACCCAGCGGGGGGCAGGAGAGACCCAGTACTTC
few	TRBJ2-1	TRBV27	NA	CASARGRYNEQFF	TGTGCCAGCGCCCGGGGCAGGTACAATGAGCAGTTCTTC
NA	TRBJ1-2	TRBV20-1	TRBD1	CSARDVTGDLRGYTF	TGCAGTGCTAGAGATGTTACAGGGGACCTGCGGGGCTACACCTTC
NA	TRBJ1-6	TRBV13	NA	CASTRSSNSPLHF	TGTGCCAGCACCCGATCTAGTAATTCACCCCTCCACTTT
few	TRBJ2-7	TRBV3-1	NA	CASSHQGQYEQYF	TGTGCCAGCAGCCACCAAGGCCAGTACGAGCAGTACTTC
NA	TRBJ2-4	TRBV12-3/TRBV12-4	TRBD1	CASWDSSNIQYF	TGTGCCAGCTGGGACAGCTCAAACATTCAGTACTTC
NA	TRBJ2-1	TRBV4-3	TRBD1	CASSQRQGTPYNEQFF	TGCGCCAGCAGCCAGAGACAGGGCACCCCCTACAATGAGCAGTTCTTC
NA	TRBJ2-7	TRBV20-1	TRBD2	CSASLPSGIDEQYF	TGCAGTGCTAGTCTGCCTAGCGGGATCGACGAGCAGTACTTC
NA	TRBJ1-6	TRBV7-3	NA	CASSLRGRDNSPLHF	TGTGCCAGCAGCCTAAGGGGCAGGGATAATTCACCCCTCCACTTT
NA	TRBJ2-7	TRBV20-1	TRBD1	CSFYRGQDEQYF	TGCAGTTTCTACAGGGGGCAAGACGAGCAGTACTTC
few	TRBJ1-4	TRBV5-6	NA	CASSRGPEKLFF	TGTGCCAGCAGCCGGGGTCCTGAAAAACTGTTTTTT
NA	TRBJ2-7	TRBV4-2	TRBD2	CASSQDMGLADYEQYF	TGTGCCAGCAGCCAAGATATGGGACTAGCGGATTACGAGCAGTACTTC
NA	TRBJ1-4	TRBV27	TRBD1	CASSHRDSNEKLFF	TGTGCCAGCAGTCACCGGGACAGCAATGAAAAACTGTTTTTT
NA	TRBJ2-1	TRBV25-1	TRBD1	CASSEQGANEQFF	TGTGCCAGCAGTGAGCAGGGGGCCAATGAGCAGTTCTTC
NA	TRBJ1-5	TRBV9	NA	CASSGEGNQPQHF	TGTGCCAGCAGCGGGGAAGGGAATCAGCCCCAGCATTTT